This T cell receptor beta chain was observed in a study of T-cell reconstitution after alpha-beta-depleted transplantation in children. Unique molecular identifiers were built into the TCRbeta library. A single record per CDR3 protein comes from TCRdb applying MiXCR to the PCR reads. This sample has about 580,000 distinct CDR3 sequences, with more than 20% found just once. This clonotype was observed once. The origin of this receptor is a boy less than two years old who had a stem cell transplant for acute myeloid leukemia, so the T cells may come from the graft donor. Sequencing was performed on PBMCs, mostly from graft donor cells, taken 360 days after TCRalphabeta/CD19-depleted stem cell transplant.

CDR3 DNA: TGCGCCAGCAGCCAAGCAACGAACACTGAAGCTTTCTTT. Translation gives CASSQATNTEAFF. The chain links TRBV4-3 to TRBJ1-1; D not certain. CDR3 length equals 13 residues. Per the germline V gene, CDR1 is LGHNA and CDR2 is YSLEER. The V and J ends lost 1 base and 1 base respectively, with 4 bases between them.